Listed here is a single T cell receptor (beta chain). Its specific antigen is unknown. No base-level quality is on record; no much larger clone is a single base apart. A second Seattle source provided samples from volunteer blood donors who had recovered from COVID-19. Each collaborating institution followed its own protocols to collect whole blood in K2EDTA tubes. For TCRbeta analysis, collaborators shipped samples as frozen whole blood, isolated PBMCs, or DNA extracted from either of those sample types. This sample was included in a study of blood T cell repertoires in COVID-19 (TCRdb year 2020). Regarding the research as a whole: Collaborator samples came from the United States, Italy and Spain and covered acute and convalescent phases of COVID-19. The prospective study material was composed of cDNA or gDNA derived from T cells, B-cell-depleted T cells, or PBMCs. Subjects who had been exposed to COVID-19, were actively infected with it, or had recovered from it provided the deeply sampled blood TCRbeta repertoires that made up the dataset. Where available, HLA class I and class II types were taken from metadata supplied by the sample provider and were not determined by assay-based typing. The repertoires were released in a freely available public database meant as a resource for research on the immune response to SARS-CoV-2. Nearly every sample came with metadata listing a de-identified subject ID, COVID-19 status, age in years and sex. The samples were drawn from the first 160 participants of the ongoing ImmuneRACE study and from about 1,200 subjects provided by 6 global collaborators. What the research found in general, with its limitations: The amount of clinical and demographic metadata varied by source and participant and was provided uncurated.

According to the germline V gene (reference sequence), CDR1 reads SEHNR and CDR2 reads FQNEAQ. Taken from cysteine to phenylalanine, the CDR3 has 11 residues. Of all the DNA, just the CDR3 is kept, 33 bases in frame from base 1. V was cut back by 6 bases and J by 4 bases, leaving a gap of 6 bases between them. TCRbeta CDR3 regions were amplified from genomic DNA by means of the immunoSEQ Assay, a bias-controlled multiplex PCR. On the authors' methods: The number of nucleated cells in each sample was estimated from the amplification of reference gene primers within the assay. To quantify the absolute abundance of each unique TCRbeta CDR3 rearrangement, sequence reads were collapsed and filtered. For each sample, productive Simpson clonality was calculated by taking the square root of Simpson's diversity index across productive rearrangements. Not all clones reach the TCRdb copy of this immuneACCESS table, which keeps in-frame sequences only. Checked studies attribute under half of the gap to unresolved V genes and leave the rest unexplained. D and trimming come from the DNA, and the V and J calls and clone size come from that table. The sample table contains hundreds of thousands of clones; only one count was recorded for 85% to 90% of them. The ten largest clones represent 1.5% of the sample.

This TCR came from a middle-aged woman who had recovered from COVID-19. This sequence uses TRBV7-9 and TRBJ1-1; no D gene call is confident. Sequenced material: peripheral blood. The CDR3 protein is CASSNPTEAFF. The DNA sequence is given as TGTGCCAGCAGTAATCCCACTGAAGCTTTCTTT.